These T cell receptor beta chains were read from a single sample in a study of blood T cell repertoires in COVID-19. Generated by immunoSEQ multiplex PCR, the TCRdb table keeps only in-frame clones and is missing some. Among some 150,000 clones listed, around 89% were seen once. Sequenced: peripheral blood. All receptors come from a man aged 55 to 70 with active or convalescent COVID-19. Each CDR3 is given with its conserved first and last residue. Each record gives: clone size, V gene, CDR3 length, D gene, J gene, CDR3 protein, CDR3 DNA. D genes are given only for firm matches. Expanded clones get a size class; other rows say once, few or many, or leave the size out.

size: NA
V: TRBV18
length: 15
D: TRBD1
J: TRBJ2-2
CDR3: CASSPTTGETGELFF
DNA: TGTGCCAGCTCACCAACTACAGGGGAAACCGGGGAGCTGTTTTTT

size: NA
V: TRBV9
length: 16
D: TRBD1
J: TRBJ2-7
CDR3: CASSVGPGQGEYGQYF
DNA: TGTGCCAGCAGCGTAGGTCCGGGACAGGGGGAGTACGGGCAGTACTTC

size: NA
V: TRBV4-1
length: 15
D: NA
J: TRBJ1-6
CDR3: CASSQPDSPHSPLHF
DNA: TGCGCCAGCAGCCAACCGGACAGTCCGCATTCACCCCTCCACTTT

size: NA
V: TRBV5-4
length: 16
D: NA
J: TRBJ2-7
CDR3: CASSRSVSGGTYEQYF
DNA: TGTGCCAGCAGCCGAAGCGTTTCAGGAGGTACCTACGAGCAGTACTTC

size: NA
V: TRBV5-4
length: 13
D: NA
J: TRBJ2-1
CDR3: CASSQKMSNEQFF
DNA: TGTGCCAGCAGCCAAAAGATGAGCAATGAGCAGTTCTTC

size: NA
V: TRBV14
length: 13
D: NA
J: TRBJ2-5
CDR3: CASSQPGGETQYF
DNA: TGTGCCAGCAGCCAACCAGGGGGGGAGACCCAGTACTTC

size: NA
V: TRBV3-1/TRBV3-2
length: 13
D: NA
J: TRBJ1-5
CDR3: CASSQGRSQPQHF
DNA: TGTGCCAGCAGCCAAGGACGTAGCCAGCCCCAGCATTTT

size: NA
V: TRBV19
length: 15
D: TRBD1
J: TRBJ2-2
CDR3: CASSSTGGGGGELFF
DNA: TGTGCCAGTAGTTCCACAGGGGGCGGCGGCGGGGAGCTGTTTTTT

size: NA
V: TRBV18
length: 14
D: NA
J: TRBJ2-3
CDR3: CASSPSVATDTQYF
DNA: TGTGCCAGCTCACCATCGGTAGCCACAGATACGCAGTATTTT

size: NA
V: TRBV5-4
length: 15
D: TRBD2
J: TRBJ2-5
CDR3: CASSGGGFVQETQYF
DNA: TGTGCCAGCAGCGGGGGGGGTTTTGTCCAAGAGACCCAGTACTTC

size: NA
V: TRBV24-1
length: 15
D: NA
J: TRBJ2-4
CDR3: CATSDLVSGVSIQYF
DNA: TGTGCCACCAGTGATTTAGTATCCGGGGTTAGCATTCAGTACTTC

size: NA
V: TRBV5-1
length: 14
D: TRBD1
J: TRBJ2-3
CDR3: CASSSRQGADTQYF
DNA: TGCGCCAGCAGCTCCCGACAGGGGGCAGATACGCAGTATTTT

size: NA
V: TRBV28
length: 14
D: TRBD1
J: TRBJ2-2
CDR3: CASSSGQGWGELFF
DNA: TGTGCCAGCAGTTCGGGACAGGGTTGGGGGGAGCTGTTTTTT

size: few
V: TRBV7-6
length: 16
D: NA
J: TRBJ2-2
CDR3: CASSLGLPRNTGELFF
DNA: TGTGCCAGCAGCTTAGGGCTCCCTAGGAACACCGGGGAGCTGTTTTTT

size: NA
V: TRBV29-1
length: 11
D: NA
J: TRBJ1-3
CDR3: CSVGHADTIYF
DNA: TGCAGCGTGGGGCATGCGGACACCATATATTTT

size: few
V: TRBV7-2
length: 14
D: TRBD1
J: TRBJ1-1
CDR3: CASSTRTGGTEAFF
DNA: TGTGCCAGCAGCACTCGGACAGGGGGCACTGAAGCTTTCTTT

size: few
V: TRBV30
length: 16
D: TRBD2
J: TRBJ2-3
CDR3: CAWSLGTSGEADTQYF
DNA: TGTGCCTGGAGTCTAGGGACTAGCGGGGAGGCAGATACGCAGTATTTT

size: NA
V: TRBV12-5
length: 15
D: TRBD2
J: TRBJ2-1
CDR3: CASGFGREYGNEQFF
DNA: TGTGCTAGTGGTTTTGGGCGGGAGTACGGCAATGAGCAGTTCTTC

size: NA
V: TRBV7-2
length: 15
D: TRBD1
J: TRBJ1-5
CDR3: CASRASGTDNQPQHF
DNA: TGTGCCAGCAGAGCCAGTGGGACAGACAATCAGCCCCAGCATTTT

size: NA
V: TRBV18
length: 15
D: NA
J: TRBJ1-4
CDR3: CASSRSSATNEKLFF
DNA: TGTGCCAGCTCACGGAGCTCTGCAACTAATGAAAAACTGTTTTTT

size: NA
V: TRBV2
length: 15
D: NA
J: TRBJ1-3
CDR3: CASREGVNPGNTIYF
DNA: TGTGCCAGCAGGGAGGGTGTGAATCCTGGAAACACCATATATTTT

size: NA
V: TRBV5-1
length: 15
D: NA
J: TRBJ1-5
CDR3: CASSLDSNSNQPQHF
DNA: TGCGCCAGCAGCTTGGACAGTAATAGCAATCAGCCCCAGCATTTT

size: once
V: TRBV27
length: 15
D: NA
J: TRBJ2-5
CDR3: CASSSPRGGAETQYF
DNA: TGTGCCAGCAGTTCTCCACGCGGCGGGGCTGAGACCCAGTACTTC

size: NA
V: TRBV15
length: 13
D: NA
J: TRBJ1-4
CDR3: CATHRDTNEKLFF
DNA: TGTGCCACCCACCGAGACACGAATGAAAAACTGTTTTTT

size: NA
V: TRBV5-1
length: 15
D: NA
J: TRBJ2-2
CDR3: CASSSSGVGTGELFF
DNA: TGCGCCAGCAGCTCTTCAGGGGTTGGCACCGGGGAGCTGTTTTTT

size: NA
V: TRBV6-5
length: 14
D: NA
J: TRBJ1-1
CDR3: CASSYLTGDTEAFF
DNA: TGTGCCAGCAGTTACCTGACGGGGGACACTGAAGCTTTCTTT

size: NA
V: TRBV3-1/TRBV3-2
length: 17
D: TRBD2
J: TRBJ2-3
CDR3: CASSQDWGTSYTDTQYF
DNA: TGTGCCAGCAGCCAAGATTGGGGGACTAGCTACACAGATACGCAGTATTTT

size: NA
V: TRBV5-4
length: 15
D: TRBD1
J: TRBJ2-7
CDR3: CASSSPGQGVYEQYF
DNA: TGTGCCAGCAGCTCACCGGGACAGGGGGTCTACGAGCAGTACTTC

size: NA
V: TRBV28
length: 16
D: TRBD1
J: TRBJ1-2
CDR3: CASRVLGQGSGYGYTF
DNA: TGTGCCAGCAGGGTACTCGGACAGGGGTCGGGCTATGGCTACACCTTC

size: NA
V: TRBV24-1
length: 14
D: NA
J: TRBJ2-2
CDR3: CATRDSRITGELFF
DNA: TGTGCCACCCGGGACTCGCGAATCACCGGGGAGCTGTTTTTT

size: NA
V: TRBV5-8
length: 14
D: TRBD1
J: TRBJ2-3
CDR3: CASSPGQGADTQYF
DNA: TGTGCCAGCAGCCCGGGACAGGGGGCGGATACGCAGTATTTT

size: NA
V: TRBV6-2/TRBV6-3
length: 14
D: NA
J: TRBJ2-5
CDR3: CASSSDAVGETQYF
DNA: TGTGCCAGCAGTTCCGATGCGGTCGGAGAGACCCAGTACTTC

size: NA
V: TRBV3-1/TRBV3-2
length: 15
D: TRBD2
J: TRBJ2-1
CDR3: CASSPTSGGYNEQFF
DNA: TGTGCCAGCAGCCCGACTAGCGGGGGCTACAATGAGCAGTTCTTC

size: NA
V: TRBV5-4
length: 14
D: TRBD1
J: TRBJ2-5
CDR3: CASSWDRGWETQYF
DNA: TGTGCCAGCAGCTGGGACAGGGGCTGGGAGACCCAGTACTTC

size: NA
V: TRBV3-1/TRBV3-2
length: 15
D: TRBD2
J: TRBJ2-1
CDR3: CATIAAGGHYNEQFF
DNA: TGTGCCACCATAGCGGCGGGAGGGCACTACAATGAGCAGTTCTTC

size: NA
V: TRBV20-1
length: 11
D: NA
J: TRBJ2-3
CDR3: CSGRGTDTQYF
DNA: TGCAGTGGACGGGGCACAGATACGCAGTATTTT

size: NA
V: TRBV7-9
length: 14
D: NA
J: TRBJ1-6
CDR3: CASSLPREGSPLHF
DNA: TGTGCCAGCAGCTTACCCAGGGAGGGCTCACCCCTCCACTTT

size: NA
V: TRBV9
length: 15
D: NA
J: TRBJ2-1
CDR3: CASSVGQDPYNEQFF
DNA: TGTGCCAGCAGCGTAGGACAAGACCCCTACAATGAGCAGTTCTTC

size: NA
V: TRBV29-1
length: 10
D: NA
J: TRBJ1-1
CDR3: CSVADTEAFF
DNA: TGCAGCGTTGCGGACACTGAAGCTTTCTTT

size: NA
V: TRBV6-4
length: 17
D: TRBD2
J: TRBJ2-1
CDR3: CASSDTLAVHTYNEQFF
DNA: TGTGCCAGCAGTGACACCCTAGCGGTTCATACCTACAATGAGCAGTTCTTC

size: NA
V: TRBV5-1
length: 14
D: TRBD1
J: TRBJ2-1
CDR3: CASSSQGRDNEQFF
DNA: TGCGCCAGCAGCTCACAGGGGCGGGACAATGAGCAGTTCTTC

size: NA
V: TRBV4-2
length: 14
D: TRBD1
J: TRBJ1-2
CDR3: CASSQATGGYGYTF
DNA: TGTGCCAGCAGCCAAGCCACAGGGGGTTATGGCTACACCTTC

size: NA
V: TRBV27
length: 18
D: TRBD2
J: TRBJ2-5
CDR3: CASERLAGARRNQETQYF
DNA: TGTGCCAGCGAACGACTAGCGGGGGCCCGGAGGAACCAAGAGACCCAGTACTTC

size: NA
V: TRBV19
length: 15
D: TRBD1
J: TRBJ2-7
CDR3: CASSNSGTEVYEQYF
DNA: TGTGCCAGTAGTAACTCCGGGACAGAGGTCTACGAGCAGTACTTC

size: NA
V: TRBV29-1
length: 14
D: NA
J: TRBJ2-1
CDR3: CSVEVERGYNEQFF
DNA: TGCAGCGTTGAAGTAGAAAGGGGGTACAATGAGCAGTTCTTC

size: NA
V: TRBV7-2
length: 14
D: NA
J: TRBJ1-3
CDR3: CASSLQGWGNTIYF
DNA: TGTGCCAGCAGCTTACAGGGGTGGGGAAACACCATATATTTT

size: NA
V: TRBV6-5
length: 14
D: NA
J: TRBJ2-5
CDR3: CASSLRQAVGTQYF
DNA: TGTGCCAGCAGTCTCCGCCAAGCGGTGGGGACCCAGTACTTC

size: few
V: TRBV7-9
length: 14
D: NA
J: TRBJ2-7
CDR3: CASSLGYSTYEQYF
DNA: TGTGCCAGCAGCTTAGGGTACAGCACCTACGAGCAGTACTTC

size: NA
V: TRBV7-3
length: 15
D: TRBD1
J: TRBJ2-7
CDR3: CASSPGGTGPGEQYF
DNA: TGTGCCAGCAGCCCTGGGGGGACAGGGCCGGGCGAGCAGTACTTC

size: once
V: TRBV7-2
length: 16
D: TRBD1
J: TRBJ1-2
CDR3: CASSQGGVGQGTGYTF
DNA: TGTGCCAGCAGCCAGGGGGGTGTGGGACAGGGCACCGGCTACACCTTC